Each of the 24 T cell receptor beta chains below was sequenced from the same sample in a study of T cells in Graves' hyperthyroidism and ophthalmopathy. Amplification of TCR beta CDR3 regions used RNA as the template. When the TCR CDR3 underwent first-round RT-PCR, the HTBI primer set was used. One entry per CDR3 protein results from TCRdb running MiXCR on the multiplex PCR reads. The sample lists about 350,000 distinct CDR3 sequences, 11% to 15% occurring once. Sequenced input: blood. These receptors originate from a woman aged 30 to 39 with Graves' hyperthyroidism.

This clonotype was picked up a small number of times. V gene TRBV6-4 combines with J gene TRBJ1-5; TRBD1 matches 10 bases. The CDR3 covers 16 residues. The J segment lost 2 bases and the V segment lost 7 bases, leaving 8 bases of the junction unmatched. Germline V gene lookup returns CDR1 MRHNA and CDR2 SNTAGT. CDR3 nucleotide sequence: TGTGCCAGCAATGGCGGGACAGGGGAGGGCAATCAGCCCCAGCATTTT. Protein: CASNGGTGEGNQPQHF.

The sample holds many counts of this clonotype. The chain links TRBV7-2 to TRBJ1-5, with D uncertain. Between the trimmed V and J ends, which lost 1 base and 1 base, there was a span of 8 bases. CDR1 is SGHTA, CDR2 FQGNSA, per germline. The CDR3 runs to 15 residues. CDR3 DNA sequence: TGTGCCAGCAGCTTAGGGCCACAAAGCAATCAGCCCCAGCATTTT. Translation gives CASSLGPQSNQPQHF.

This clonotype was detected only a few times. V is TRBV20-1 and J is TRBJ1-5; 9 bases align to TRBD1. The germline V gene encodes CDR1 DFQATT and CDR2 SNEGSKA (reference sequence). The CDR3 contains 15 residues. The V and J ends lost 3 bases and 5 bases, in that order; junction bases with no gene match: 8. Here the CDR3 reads CSASRGGTGHQPQHF. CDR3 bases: TGCAGTGCTAGCCGAGGGGGGACAGGGCATCAGCCCCAGCATTTT.

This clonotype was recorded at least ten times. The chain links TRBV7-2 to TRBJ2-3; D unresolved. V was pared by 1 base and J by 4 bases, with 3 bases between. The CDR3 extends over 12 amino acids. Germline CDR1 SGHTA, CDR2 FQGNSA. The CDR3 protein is CASSLDADTQYF. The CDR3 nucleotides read TGTGCCAGCAGCTTAGATGCAGATACGCAGTATTTT. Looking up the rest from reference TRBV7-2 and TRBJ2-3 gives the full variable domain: GAGVSQSPSNKVTEKGKDVELRCDPISGHTALYWYRQSLGQGLEFLIYFQGNSAPDKSGLPSDRFSAERTGGSVSTLTIQRTQQEDSAVYLCASSLDADTQYFGPGTRLTVL.

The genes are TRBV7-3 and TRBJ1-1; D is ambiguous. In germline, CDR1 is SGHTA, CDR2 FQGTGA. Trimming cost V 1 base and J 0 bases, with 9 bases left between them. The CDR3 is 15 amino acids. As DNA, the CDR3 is TGTGCCAGCAGCTTAAATCCAGGCATGAACACTGAAGCTTTCTTT. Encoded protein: CASSLNPGMNTEAFF.

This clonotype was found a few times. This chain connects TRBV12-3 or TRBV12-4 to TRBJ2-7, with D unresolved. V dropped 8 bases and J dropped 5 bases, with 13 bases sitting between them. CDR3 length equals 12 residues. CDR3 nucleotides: TGTGCCAGCCGCGTTGGGTACAACGAGCAGTACTTC. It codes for CASRVGYNEQYF.

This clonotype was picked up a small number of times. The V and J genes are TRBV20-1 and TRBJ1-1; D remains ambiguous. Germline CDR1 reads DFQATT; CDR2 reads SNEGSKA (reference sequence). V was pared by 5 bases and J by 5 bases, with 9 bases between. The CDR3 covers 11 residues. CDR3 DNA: TGCAGTGCTCTCCCCCCTACTGAAGCTTTCTTT. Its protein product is CSALPPTEAFF.

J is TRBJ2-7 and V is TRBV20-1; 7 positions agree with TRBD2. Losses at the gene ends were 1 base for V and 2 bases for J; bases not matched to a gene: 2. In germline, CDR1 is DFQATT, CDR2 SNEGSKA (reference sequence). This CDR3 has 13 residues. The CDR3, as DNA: TGCAGTGCTAGAGCTAGCGGAACCTACGAGCAGTACTTC. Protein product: CSARASGTYEQYF.

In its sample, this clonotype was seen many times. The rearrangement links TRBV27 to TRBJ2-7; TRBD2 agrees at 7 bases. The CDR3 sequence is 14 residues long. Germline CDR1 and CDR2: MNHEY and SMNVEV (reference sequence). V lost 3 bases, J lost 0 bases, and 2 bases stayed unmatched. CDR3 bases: TGTGCCAGCAGTTTCGGCGGGAGCTCCTACGAGCAGTACTTC. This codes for CASSFGGSSYEQYF.

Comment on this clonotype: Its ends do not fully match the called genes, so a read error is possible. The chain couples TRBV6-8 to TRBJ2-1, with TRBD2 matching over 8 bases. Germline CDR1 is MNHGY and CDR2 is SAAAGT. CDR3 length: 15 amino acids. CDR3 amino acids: CACRPLAGDYNEQFF. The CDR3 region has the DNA TGTGCCTGCAGACCCCTAGCGGGTGACTACAATGAGCAGTTCTTC.

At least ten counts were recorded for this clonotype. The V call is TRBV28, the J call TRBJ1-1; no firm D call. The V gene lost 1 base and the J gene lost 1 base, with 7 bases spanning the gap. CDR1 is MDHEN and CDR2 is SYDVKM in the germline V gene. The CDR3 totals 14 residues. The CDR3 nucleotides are TGTGCCAGCAGTTTATTACGGGGGAACACTGAAGCTTTCTTT. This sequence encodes CASSLLRGNTEAFF. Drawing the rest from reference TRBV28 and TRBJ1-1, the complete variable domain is DVKVTQSSRYLVKRTGEKVFLECVQDMDHENMFWYRQDPGLGLRLIYFSYDVKMKEKGDIPEGYSVSREKKERFSLILESASTNQTSMYLCASSLLRGNTEAFFGQGTRLTVV.

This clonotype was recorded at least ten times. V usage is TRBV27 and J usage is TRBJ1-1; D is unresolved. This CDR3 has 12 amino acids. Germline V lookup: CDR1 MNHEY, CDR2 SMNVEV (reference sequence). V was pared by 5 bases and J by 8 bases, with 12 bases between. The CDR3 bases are TGTGCCAGCAGTCCTCTAATCGGGGAAGCTTTCTTT. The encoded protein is CASSPLIGEAFF.

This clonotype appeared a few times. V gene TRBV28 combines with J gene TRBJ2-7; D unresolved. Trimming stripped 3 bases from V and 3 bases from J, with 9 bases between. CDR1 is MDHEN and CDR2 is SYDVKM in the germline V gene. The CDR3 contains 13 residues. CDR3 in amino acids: CASSFGPIYEQYF. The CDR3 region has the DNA TGTGCCAGCAGTTTCGGTCCTATCTACGAGCAGTACTTC.

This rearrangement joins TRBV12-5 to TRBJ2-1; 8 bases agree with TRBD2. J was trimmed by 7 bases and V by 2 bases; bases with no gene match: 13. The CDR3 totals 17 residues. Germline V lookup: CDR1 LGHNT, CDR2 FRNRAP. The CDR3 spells CASGLSPGLGVPNEQFF. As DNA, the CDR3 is TGTGCTAGTGGTTTGTCCCCGGGACTAGGGGTCCCAAATGAGCAGTTCTTC.

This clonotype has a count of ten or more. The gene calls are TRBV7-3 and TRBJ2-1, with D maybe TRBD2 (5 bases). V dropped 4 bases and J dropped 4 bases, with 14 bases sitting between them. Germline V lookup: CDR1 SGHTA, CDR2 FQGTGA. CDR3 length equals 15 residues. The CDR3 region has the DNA TGTGCCAGCAGCTCAGATCACGGGGTGTACAATGAGCAGTTCTTC. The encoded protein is CASSSDHGVYNEQFF.

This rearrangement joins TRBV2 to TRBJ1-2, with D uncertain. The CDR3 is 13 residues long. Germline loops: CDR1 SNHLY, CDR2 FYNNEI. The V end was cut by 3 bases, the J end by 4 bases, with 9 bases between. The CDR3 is CASSDGRSYGYTF. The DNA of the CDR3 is TGTGCCAGCAGTGATGGGCGGAGCTATGGCTACACCTTC.

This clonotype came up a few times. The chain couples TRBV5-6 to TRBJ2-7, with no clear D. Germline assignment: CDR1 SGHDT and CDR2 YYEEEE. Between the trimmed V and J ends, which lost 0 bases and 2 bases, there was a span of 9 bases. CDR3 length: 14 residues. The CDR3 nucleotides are TGTGCCAGCAGCTTGGGGTACCGACCCTACGAGCAGTACTTC. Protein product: CASSLGYRPYEQYF.

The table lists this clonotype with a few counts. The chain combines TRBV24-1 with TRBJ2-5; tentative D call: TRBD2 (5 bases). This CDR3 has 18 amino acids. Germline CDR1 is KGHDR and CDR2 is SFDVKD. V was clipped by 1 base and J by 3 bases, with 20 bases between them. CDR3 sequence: CATSDFGLSVRGEETQYF. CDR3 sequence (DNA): TGTGCCACCAGTGATTTCGGTTTGTCGGTTCGGGGAGAAGAGACCCAGTACTTC.

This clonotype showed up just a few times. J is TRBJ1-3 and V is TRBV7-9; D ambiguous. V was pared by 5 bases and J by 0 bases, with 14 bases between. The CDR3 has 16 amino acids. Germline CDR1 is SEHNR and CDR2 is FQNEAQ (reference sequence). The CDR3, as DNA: TGTGCCAGCAGCCAAGATCAGAGATACTCTGGAAACACCATATATTTT. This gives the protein CASSQDQRYSGNTIYF.

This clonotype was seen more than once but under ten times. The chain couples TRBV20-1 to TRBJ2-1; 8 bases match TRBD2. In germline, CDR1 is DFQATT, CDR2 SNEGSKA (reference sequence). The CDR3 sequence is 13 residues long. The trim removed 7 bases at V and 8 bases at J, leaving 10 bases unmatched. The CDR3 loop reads CSGGTGGWDEQFF. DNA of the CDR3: TGCAGTGGCGGAACGGGAGGGTGGGATGAGCAGTTCTTC.

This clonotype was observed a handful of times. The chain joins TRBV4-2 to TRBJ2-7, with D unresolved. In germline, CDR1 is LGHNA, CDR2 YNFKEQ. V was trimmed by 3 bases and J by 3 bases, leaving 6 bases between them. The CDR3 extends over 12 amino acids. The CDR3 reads CASSQNDYEQYF. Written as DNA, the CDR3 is TGTGCCAGCAGCCAGAATGACTACGAGCAGTACTTC.

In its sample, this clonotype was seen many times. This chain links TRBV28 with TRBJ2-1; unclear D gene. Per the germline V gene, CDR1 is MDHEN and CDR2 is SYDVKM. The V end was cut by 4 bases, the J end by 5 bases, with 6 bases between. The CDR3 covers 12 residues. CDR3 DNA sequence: TGTGCCAGCAGTTACAGAAACAATGAGCAGTTCTTC. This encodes CASSYRNNEQFF.

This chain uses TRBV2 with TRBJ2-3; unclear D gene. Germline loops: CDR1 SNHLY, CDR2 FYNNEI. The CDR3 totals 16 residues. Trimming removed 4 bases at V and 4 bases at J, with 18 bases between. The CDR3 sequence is CASSGAPPRIADTQYF. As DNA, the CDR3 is TGTGCCAGCAGTGGAGCGCCCCCTCGAATCGCAGATACGCAGTATTTT.

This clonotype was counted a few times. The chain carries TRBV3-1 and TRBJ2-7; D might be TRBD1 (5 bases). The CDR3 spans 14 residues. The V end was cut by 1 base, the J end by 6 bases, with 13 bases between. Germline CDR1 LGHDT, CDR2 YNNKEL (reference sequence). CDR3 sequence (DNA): TGTGCCAGCAGCCAAGCTAGGGGCCTCGGCGAGCAGTACTTC. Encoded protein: CASSQARGLGEQYF.